This record looks at one TCR beta chain sequence and its context. The target of this receptor is not known. Per-base qualities were not stored, and no clone one base away is much larger. These data are taken from a study of OX40 agonist ivuxolimab in advanced cancers. Regarding the complete study: Ivuxolimab was an agonistic, fully human IgG2 monoclonal antibody directed against OX40 (CD134), a costimulatory receptor. Intravenous ivuxolimab was administered to patients every 2 weeks at six dose levels: 0.01, 0.1, 0.3, 1.5, 3 and 10 mg/kg. Of the 52 patients in dose escalation, 19 had hepatocellular carcinoma, approximately 15 had melanoma, 9 had renal cell carcinoma and 9 had head and neck cancer. A male proportion of under 85% and a mean age of approximately 61 years, ranging from about 20 to 80, were recorded for the dose-escalation cohort. Patients were allowed to have had prior anti-PD-1, anti-PD-L1 or anti-CTLA-4 therapy, and more than 35% of the dose-escalation patients had been treated with checkpoint inhibitors. Three dose-escalation patients achieved partial responses, one with hepatocellular carcinoma and two with cutaneous melanoma. Peripheral TCRbeta sequencing was intended to test whether TCR sequence diversity was altered and clonal T-cell expansion was caused by ivuxolimab. The paper reports the monotherapy dose-escalation portion (N = 52 patients) of the phase I ivuxolimab trial.

To sequence the TCRbeta CDR3 region, genomic DNA was isolated from the sorted cells. The immunoSEQ Assay was used for sequencing of TCRbeta CDR3 regions. The immuneACCESS repertoire file appears here via TCRdb, limited to in-frame rearrangements. These files lack a portion of the clones; in checked studies, under half of the deficit traces to unresolved V genes, and the cause of the others is not known. The sample contains about 80,000 clones, approximately 84% of them found a single time. Of the sample, 20% to 30% falls within the top ten clones. The CDR3 numbers 15 residues from cysteine through phenylalanine. Only the CDR3 portion is preserved as DNA: 45 bases, with reading frame beginning at the first base. The germline V gene encodes CDR1 MDHEN and CDR2 SYDVKM. A distance of 24 bases separates the germline ends of V and J, which lose 8 bases and 8 bases respectively. General findings and caveats noted by the study authors: In partial responders in the 0.1-3.0 mg/kg groups, normalized peripheral clonal expansion was found to be among the lowest, especially among CD8+ T cells. The antigen specificity of the clonally expanded peripheral T cells was not determined. On average, CD8+ T cells showed more expanded clones than CD4+ T cells after ivuxolimab. At doses of 0.1 to 3.0 mg/kg, clonal expansion of both CD4+ and CD8+ T cells in blood was seen between baseline and week 6. Low levels of normalized T-cell clonal expansion were also seen in some nonresponding patients.

The trial excluded patients who had a history of autoimmune disease or who were on systemic immunosuppression. Peripheral blood for TCR sequencing was drawn from every dose cohort at baseline, at cycle 4 day 1 and at cycle 7 day 1. The samples were drawn from a first-in-human, open-label, multicenter phase I dose-escalation trial of ivuxolimab. Adults with locally advanced or metastatic head and neck squamous cell, hepatocellular, melanoma or renal cell carcinoma were enrolled in the trial. Before TCR sequencing, CD4+ T cells and CD8+ T cells were sorted from peripheral blood as separate populations.

This clonotype originated in an adult with an advanced solid tumor such as melanoma, head and neck, liver or kidney cancer. The sequenced sample was CD4+ or CD8+ T cells sorted from blood, obtained in a trial of the OX40 agonist ivuxolimab. The chain is assembled from TRBV28 and TRBJ1-2, with the D gene call left open. The DNA is as follows: TGTGCCAGCGTGGAAGCCGGGCTTCGCTCTATCGGCTACACCTTC. It is translated as CASVEAGLRSIGYTF.